This TCR beta chain was recorded in a study of T cell changes during pregnancy in multiple sclerosis. TCRdb's table, derived via immunoSEQ multiplex PCR, lists solely in-frame clones and lacks some. The table lists nearly 40,000 clones, about 90% of them singletons. In germline, CDR1 is MDHEN, CDR2 SYDVKM. The CDR3 totals 13 residues. The V gene lost 2 bases and the J gene lost 6 bases, with 9 bases spanning the gap. The rearrangement joins TRBV28 to TRBJ2-3; TRBD1 might be the D (5 bases). Sequencing was performed on CD4+ T cells from peripheral blood mononuclear cells, taken before pregnancy. This receptor was identified in a female donor with multiple sclerosis, enrolled in a pregnancy study. The CDR3 here is CASSLGAPDTQYF. The CDR3 DNA follows: TGTGCCAGCAGTTTAGGGGCCCCTGATACGCAGTATTTT.